The 15 T cell receptor beta chains below were found in one sample sequenced in a study of control samples from healthy donors and cancer patients. Data came from immunoSEQ multiplex PCR; TCRdb stores just in-frame clones and leaves some out. The sample holds approximately 84,000 clones, approximately 82% seen once. The sample comprised blood. The receptor source for this set is a woman in her fifties or sixties in good health.

The chain joins TRBV28 to TRBJ2-5; D may be TRBD2 (7 bases). CDR3 length: 14 residues. The V end was cut by 8 bases, the J end by 1 base, with 14 bases between. Germline V CDR1 and CDR2: MDHEN, SYDVKM. The CDR3 spells CASGGAGAQETQYF. The CDR3 nucleotides read TGTGCCAGCGGGGGGGCAGGGGCCCAAGAGACCCAGTACTTC.

This clone was observed a few times. The chain couples TRBV21-1 to TRBJ1-6; the table's TRBD1 call for D was not verified on the DNA. TRBV21-1 is a pseudogene locus. The CDR3 has 15 amino acids. The CDR3 loop reads CASSKGQTGDSPLHF. The CDR3 nucleotides read TGTGCCAGCAGCAAGGGACAGACGGGTGATTCACCCCTCCACTTT.

The chain couples TRBV5-1 to TRBJ2-6; a weak D match, TRBD2 (5 bases). Trimming took 2 bases from V and 3 from J, leaving 6 bases between them. Germline V gene sequence: CDR1 SGHRS, CDR2 YFSETQ. The CDR3 extends over 14 amino acids. CDR3 DNA sequence: TGCGCCAGCAGCTTCGGGGATGGGGCCAACGTCCTGACTTTC. Protein product: CASSFGDGANVLTF.

The chain combines TRBV28 with TRBJ2-7, with D possibly TRBD1 on 5 matching bases. This CDR3 spans 13 amino acids. Trimming cost V 3 bases and J 4 bases, with 10 bases left between them. Germline CDR1 MDHEN, CDR2 SYDVKM. CDR3 DNA sequence: TGTGCCAGCAGTTTGACAGCTAGGTACGAGCAGTACTTC. Encoded protein: CASSLTARYEQYF.

The rearrangement joins TRBV28 to TRBJ2-1; possibly TRBD1 for D (6 bases). The germline gives CDR1 MDHEN, CDR2 SYDVKM. This CDR3 has 14 amino acids. V lost 3 bases and J lost 13, with 19 bases in between. Here the CDR3 reads CASSFGQGLRSQFF. In nucleotides, the CDR3 is TGTGCCAGCAGTTTTGGGCAGGGGCTTCGTTCTCAGTTCTTC.

This clone was detected a few times. The chain combines TRBV19 with TRBJ2-7, with 9 bases lining up with TRBD1. Trimming cost V 4 bases and J 6 bases; bases outside gene matches: 10. This CDR3 has 15 amino acids. Germline V gene data show CDR1 as LNHDA and CDR2 as SQIVND (reference sequence). The CDR3 DNA sequence: TGTGCCAGTAGTAAGAATACCGGGACAGGGAGCGAGCAGTACTTC. Amino acids: CASSKNTGTGSEQYF.

The rearrangement links TRBV10-1 to TRBJ1-2; D unclear. Between the trimmed V and J ends, which lost 0 bases and 8 bases, there was a span of 10 bases. CDR1 and CDR2 from the germline V gene are WNHNN and SYGVQD (reference sequence). The CDR3 is 13 residues long. The CDR3 is CASSESGRFGYTF. The CDR3 DNA sequence: TGCGCCAGCAGTGAGTCGGGTAGATTCGGCTACACCTTC.

The chain recombines TRBV6-5 with TRBJ1-6; unclear D gene. The CDR3 sequence is 15 residues long. V gave up 3 bases and J gave up 7 bases, with 13 bases separating them. Germline V gene lookup returns CDR1 MNHEY and CDR2 SVGAGI. This chain's CDR3 is CASSYGFFRNSPLHF. The CDR3 nucleotides are TGTGCCAGCAGTTATGGGTTTTTTAGGAATTCACCCCTCCACTTT.

There are a few counts of this clone. The gene calls are TRBV28 and TRBJ2-7; D remains ambiguous. The CDR3 is made up of 15 amino acids. CDR1 and CDR2 from the germline V gene are MDHEN and SYDVKM. V was trimmed by 6 bases and J by 1 base, leaving 16 bases between them. DNA of the CDR3: TGTGCCAGCAGCCCCCCCCGCGTAGGGTCCTACGAGCAGTACTTC. This gives the protein CASSPPRVGSYEQYF.

The chain recombines TRBV28 with TRBJ2-1, with 9 bases that match TRBD2. This CDR3 is 13 amino acids long. With V trimmed by 4 bases and J by 9 bases, 4 bases remained unmatched. CDR1 and CDR2 from the germline V gene are MDHEN and SYDVKM. The CDR3 sequence: CASSWGLATEQFF. The CDR3 nucleotides read TGTGCCAGCAGTTGGGGACTAGCAACTGAGCAGTTCTTC.

This chain uses TRBV27 with TRBJ2-2; D unresolved. The length of the CDR3 is 16 residues. The V end was cut by 3 bases, the J end by 2 bases, with 13 bases between. Germline CDR1 is MNHEY and CDR2 is SMNVEV (reference sequence). Here the CDR3 DNA reads TGTGCCAGCAGTTTCTCCAGCCTAATAAACACCGGGGAGCTGTTTTTT. It encodes CASSFSSLINTGELFF.

The chain uses TRBV6-6 and TRBJ1-6; 7 nucleotides match TRBD1. The CDR3 spans 14 residues. Trimming removed 4 bases from V and 3 bases from J; junction bases left unmatched: 0. Germline CDR1 and CDR2: MNHNY and SVGAGI (reference sequence). CDR3 DNA: TGTGCCAGCAGTTGGGACAGCTATAATTCACCCCTCCACTTT. It codes for CASSWDSYNSPLHF.

The rearrangement joins TRBV6-6 to TRBJ1-5; 9 bases are a match to TRBD1. The CDR3 has 15 amino acids. V lost 2 bases and J lost 1; bases outside the gene matches: 0. Germline V CDR1 and CDR2: MNHNY, SVGAGI (reference sequence). The CDR3 nucleotides are TGTGCCAGCAGTTACGGGACAGGGAGCAATCAGCCCCAGCATTTT. Its translation is CASSYGTGSNQPQHF.

The V and J genes are TRBV7-2 and TRBJ2-1; TRBD2 agrees at 8 bases. Germline V gives CDR1 SGHTA, CDR2 FQGNSA. J was trimmed by 10 bases and V by 1 base; bases with no gene match: 6. The CDR3 is 14 residues long. The chain's CDR3 is CASSLERGLGEQFF. DNA for the CDR3: TGTGCCAGCAGCTTAGAGCGGGGGCTTGGGGAGCAGTTCTTC.

V and J are TRBV2 and TRBJ1-2; the D gene is possibly TRBD1 (5 bases). The CDR3 runs to 12 residues. V shed 5 bases and J shed 8 bases, with 12 bases lying between them. Germline V gene data show CDR1 as SNHLY and CDR2 as FYNNEI. CDR3 protein: CASSYARDGYTF. The CDR3 nucleotides are TGTGCCAGCAGTTATGCCAGGGACGGCTACACCTTC.